These 32 T cell receptor beta chains originate from one sample sequenced in a study of beta chain features in type 1 diabetes. What was sequenced were expressed TCRB transcripts, since all of the isolated RNA had been reverse transcribed. Clones were sequenced by immunoSEQ multiplex PCR, and TCRdb holds only the in-frame ones, with some missing. Among about 620,000 clones listed, roughly a sixth were seen once. Sequences were obtained from naive CD4+ T cells from blood. The receptors derive from a man aged 18 to 29 in good health.

This clone was detected only a few times. The rearrangement joins TRBV4-3 to TRBJ2-5; TRBD1 aligns across 7 bases. The CDR3 is 14 amino acids. Trimming took 3 bases from V and 2 from J; bases not matched to a gene: 3. Germline values: CDR1 LGHNA, CDR2 YSLEER. Here the CDR3 DNA reads TGCGCCAGCAGCCAGGGACAGCGTCAAGAGACCCAGTACTTC. Translated: CASSQGQRQETQYF.

The chain couples TRBV29-1 to TRBJ2-2; D may correspond to TRBD1 or TRBD2 (5 bases each). CDR1 and CDR2 from the germline V gene are SQVTM and ANQGSEA. The CDR3 covers 14 residues. V gave up 6 bases and J gave up 1 base, with 12 bases separating them. The CDR3 bases are TGCAGCGTGAGACGGGGCTGGAACACCGGGGAGCTGTTTTTT. Its translation is CSVRRGWNTGELFF.

The chain is built from TRBV27 and TRBJ2-7, with unresolved D. This CDR3 has 14 residues. The germline gives CDR1 MNHEY, CDR2 SMNVEV (reference sequence). V lost 6 bases, J lost 3 bases, and 15 bases lay in between. The CDR3 DNA is TGTGCCAGCAGCTCAGACCCATGGCTCTACGAGCAGTACTTC. Translated: CASSSDPWLYEQYF.

This chain connects TRBV7-9 to TRBJ1-1, with 7 nucleotides matching TRBD1. With V trimmed by 5 bases and J by 0 bases, 3 bases remained unmatched. The germline CDR1 and CDR2 sequences are SEHNR and FQNEAQ (reference sequence). This CDR3 comprises 14 residues. CDR3 amino acids: CASSQGQLNTEAFF. CDR3 DNA: TGTGCCAGCAGCCAGGGACAGTTGAACACTGAAGCTTTCTTT. Supplemented by reference TRBV7-9 and TRBJ1-1, the full variable domain reads DTGVSQNPRHKITKRGQNVTFRCDPISEHNRLYWYRQTLGQGPEFLTYFQNEAQLEKSRLLSDRFSAERPKGSFSTLEIQRTEQGDSAMYLCASSQGQLNTEAFFGQGTRLTVV.

The rearrangement links TRBV29-1 to TRBJ1-4; D not certain. Trimming removed 0 bases from V and 0 bases from J, with 8 bases in between. From germline, CDR1 is SQVTM and CDR2 ANQGSEA. The CDR3 has 15 amino acids. CDR3 in amino acids: CSVEDLGATNEKLFF. CDR3 bases: TGCAGCGTTGAAGATCTGGGTGCAACTAATGAAAAACTGTTTTTT.

The gene calls are TRBV28 and TRBJ2-4; D is unclear. The germline V gene encodes CDR1 MDHEN and CDR2 SYDVKM. This CDR3 contains 16 residues. V lost 4 bases and J 0 bases, leaving 13 bases between the germline ends. CDR3 bases: TGTGCCAGCAGTTACGCAGCATCTGTAGCCAAAAACATTCAGTACTTC. It codes for CASSYAASVAKNIQYF.

This sequence joins TRBV30 and TRBJ1-5, with D perhaps TRBD1 (6 bases). The V end lost 1 base, the J end lost 2 bases, and 12 bases lay between the germline ends. CDR1 and CDR2 from the germline V gene are GTSNPN and SVGIG (reference sequence). The CDR3 length is 15 residues. The DNA for the CDR3 is TGTGCCTGGAGTGGTGACAGGAGTGGCAATCAGCCCCAGCATTTT. The encoded protein is CAWSGDRSGNQPQHF. Variable domain in full (rest from reference TRBV30 and TRBJ1-5): SQTIHQWPATLVQPVGSPLSLECTVEGTSNPNLYWYRQAAGRGLQLLFYSVGIGQISSEVPQNLSASRPQDRQFILSSKKLLLSDSGFYLCAWSGDRSGNQPQHFGDGTRLSIL.

This clone was detected once. The chain joins TRBV1 to TRBJ2-7; the table gives TRBD2 as D, unverified against the DNA. TRBV1 is reported as a pseudogene. The CDR3 spans 16 residues. The CDR3 coding sequence is TGCACCAGCAGCCAAGATCGCGGCCCTATCTCCTACGAGCAGTACTTC. Residues: CTSSQDRGPISYEQYF.

This chain joins TRBV7-2 and TRBJ1-2; D uncertain. V was cut by 4 bases and J by 5 bases, with 8 bases left in between. Germline CDR1 and CDR2: SGHTA and FQGNSA. The CDR3 spans 12 residues. The CDR3 DNA is TGTGCCAGCAGCTCCAGGATATATGGCTACACCTTC. This gives the protein CASSSRIYGYTF. The variable domain in full, completed from reference TRBV7-2 and TRBJ1-2, reads GAGVSQSPSNKVTEKGKDVELRCDPISGHTALYWYRQSLGQGLEFLIYFQGNSAPDKSGLPSDRFSAERTGGSVSTLTIQRTQQEDSAVYLCASSSRIYGYTFGSGTRLTVV.

This clone has only a few counts. This sequence joins TRBV7-2 and TRBJ2-5; 11 nucleotides align to TRBD1. The CDR3 loop spans 16 amino acids. Germline CDR1 SGHTA, CDR2 FQGNSA. With 6 bases clipped from V and 6 bases from J, the junction kept 12 bases outside the gene matches. DNA for the CDR3: TGTGCCAGCAGGGTCTCTAGGACAGGGGGCCTGAAGACCCAGTACTTC. This codes for CASRVSRTGGLKTQYF.

The chain combines TRBV7-2 with TRBJ1-4, with a possible D match to TRBD1 (5 bases). The CDR3 consists of 16 residues. CDR1 and CDR2 (germline): SGHTA, FQGNSA. V shed 3 bases and J shed 3 bases, with 14 bases lying between them. CDR3 DNA sequence: TGTGCCAGCAGCTTCCGGGGGTGGGGAGCTAATGAAAAACTGTTTTTT. As protein: CASSFRGWGANEKLFF.

This chain uses TRBV29-1 with TRBJ2-4; D gene uncertain. Trimming shortened V by 2 bases and J by 3 bases, and 8 bases separated the two germline ends. Germline assignment: CDR1 SQVTM and CDR2 ANQGSEA. The CDR3 loop spans 13 amino acids. This CDR3 reads CSVEWGSKNIQYF. The CDR3, as DNA: TGCAGCGTTGAATGGGGTAGCAAAAACATTCAGTACTTC.

This clone occurred a few times. The chain employs TRBV7-2 and TRBJ2-7; D call uncertain. The CDR3 is made up of 13 amino acids. CDR1 SGHTA and CDR2 FQGNSA come from the germline V gene. Trimming stripped 3 bases from V and 2 bases from J, with 8 bases between. As DNA, the CDR3 is TGTGCCAGCAGCTTTGGGCCCCCCTACGAGCAGTACTTC. It encodes CASSFGPPYEQYF.

The rearrangement joins TRBV25-1 to TRBJ2-7, with 11 bases fitting TRBD2. The germline CDR1 and CDR2 sequences are MGHDK and SYGVNS. With V trimmed by 7 bases and J by 2 bases, 1 base remained unmatched. The CDR3 loop spans 13 amino acids. In DNA, the CDR3 is TGTGCCAGCATGGGACTAGCGGCCTACGAGCAGTACTTC. This gives the protein CASMGLAAYEQYF.

The chain uses TRBV6-5 and TRBJ2-7; 7 nucleotides agree with TRBD1. CDR1 and CDR2 (germline): MNHEY, SVGAGI. V dropped 5 bases and J dropped 3; count of bases not matched to a gene: 7. The CDR3 contains 14 residues. The CDR3 DNA follows: TGTGCCAGCAGTGCGACAGGGATCGTCTACGAGCAGTACTTC. Translating gives CASSATGIVYEQYF.

There are many counts of this clone. This chain uses TRBV21-1 with TRBJ2-1. TRBV21-1 is annotated as a pseudogene. This CDR3 region has 16 residues. DNA of the CDR3: TGTGCCAGCAGCACCCAGAAGGGAAGCTCCTACAATGAGCAGTTCTTC. Translating gives CASSTQKGSSYNEQFF.

This clone has a handful of counts. The V and J genes are TRBV27 and TRBJ2-5; D assignment may be TRBD1 or TRBD2 (5 bases each). The end of the DNA fits TRBJ2-7 better, so the J call may be wrong. Germline V gene lookup returns CDR1 MNHEY and CDR2 SMNVEV (reference sequence). CDR3 length: 16 residues. The CDR3 reads CASSLFGREFGYEQYF. The CDR3, as DNA: TGTGCCAGCAGTTTATTCGGCAGGGAGTTTGGCTACGAGCAGTACTTC.

This clone was detected only a few times. The chain combines TRBV5-1 with TRBJ2-7, with 7 positions matching TRBD1. Germline trimming cut 4 bases from V and 5 bases from J; bases unmatched to any gene: 9. Germline loops: CDR1 SGHRS, CDR2 YFSETQ. This CDR3 is built from 14 residues. CDR3 in DNA: TGCGCCAGCAGCCCGGACCGACAGGGCCACGAGCAGTACTTC. The encoded protein is CASSPDRQGHEQYF.

This chain links TRBV28 with TRBJ1-6; D unresolved. Germline V gene data show CDR1 as MDHEN and CDR2 as SYDVKM. This CDR3 spans 15 amino acids. V lost 5 bases and J 8 bases, leaving 16 bases between the germline ends. The CDR3 here is CASSPPGKLDSPLHF. The CDR3 DNA reads TGTGCCAGCAGTCCCCCGGGGAAATTAGATTCACCCCTCCACTTT.

The sample holds a few counts of this clone. The chain joins TRBV15 to TRBJ2-7; D may be TRBD2 (6 bases). V dropped 1 base and J dropped 0 bases, with 13 bases sitting between them. Looked up from germline, CDR1 is LNHNV and CDR2 is YYDKDF (reference sequence). This CDR3 has 16 residues. CDR3 coding DNA: TGTGCCACCAGCAGAGTTTTTGGAGGGCTCTCCTACGAGCAGTACTTC. Amino acid sequence: CATSRVFGGLSYEQYF.

This clone was seen a handful of times. The chain joins TRBV18 to TRBJ2-6, with D perhaps being TRBD1 or TRBD2 (5 bases each). The CDR3 runs to 17 residues. Germline-derived CDR1 and CDR2 are KGHSH and LQKENI. Trimming left V 2 bases short and J 3 bases short, with 14 bases between. CDR3: CASSPVEGTIGANVLTF. The DNA of the CDR3 is TGTGCCAGCTCACCAGTAGAGGGGACGATTGGGGCCAACGTCCTGACTTTC. The entire variable domain, with the rest obtained from reference TRBV18 and TRBJ2-6, is as follows: NAGVMQNPRHLVRRRGQEARLRCSPMKGHSHVYWYRQLPEEGLKFMVYLQKENIIDESGMPKERFSAEFPKEGPSILRIQQVVRGDSAAYFCASSPVEGTIGANVLTFGAGSRLTVL.

CDR3 DNA: TGTGCCAGCACACCCAACGGGGGGGCCACAGATACGCAGTATTTT. Protein: CASTPNGGATDTQYF. This sequence joins TRBV28 and TRBJ2-3, with 8 bases identical to TRBD2. The CDR3 consists of 15 residues. Germline lookup yields CDR1 MDHEN and CDR2 SYDVKM. V was pared by 7 bases and J by 2 bases, with 8 bases of the junction left unmatched.

The genes are TRBV7-3 and TRBJ2-7, with D perhaps being TRBD1 or TRBD2 (6 bases each). V gave up 1 base and J gave up 5 bases, with 12 bases separating them. Germline CDR1 and CDR2: SGHTA and FQGTGA. The CDR3 runs 14 residues. DNA of the CDR3: TGTGCCAGCAGCTTAAGCAGGGGAGGCGACGAGCAGTACTTC. Residues: CASSLSRGGDEQYF.

The chain recombines TRBV15 with TRBJ2-3, with 7 bases identical to TRBD2. With 5 bases clipped from V and 2 bases from J, the junction kept 10 bases outside the gene matches. The CDR3 covers 16 residues. CDR1 and CDR2 (germline): LNHNV, YYDKDF (reference sequence). CDR3 nucleotide sequence: TGTGCCACCAGCCCTCGCCGGGGGGAAGTCACAGATACGCAGTATTTT. Its protein product is CATSPRRGEVTDTQYF.

In this sample, this clone turned up a few times. The chain employs TRBV4-3 and TRBJ1-1; 7 bases agree with TRBD1. CDR3 size: 16 residues. Germline V gene lookup returns CDR1 LGHNA and CDR2 YSLEER. V was clipped by 1 base and J by 7 bases; unmatched bases: 12. CDR3 sequence (DNA): TGCGCCAGCAGCCAAGGGGCCAGGGGGACAACTAGTGAAGCTTTCTTT. Its protein is CASSQGARGTTSEAFF.

The genes are TRBV28 and TRBJ1-5; weak D call: TRBD1 (6 bases). The CDR3 runs 15 residues. V dropped 6 bases and J dropped 4 bases, with 16 bases sitting between them. Germline V lookup: CDR1 MDHEN, CDR2 SYDVKM. This CDR3 is CASSHDRLGNQPQHF. CDR3 DNA: TGTGCCAGCAGCCATGACAGGCTCGGGAATCAGCCCCAGCATTTT.

This clone came up a few times. The chain recombines TRBV11-2 with TRBJ2-6, with D possibly being TRBD2 (5 bases). V was shortened by 3 bases and J by 1 base, with 7 bases between the two germline ends. This CDR3 has 15 amino acids. Germline CDR1 is SGHAT and CDR2 is FQNNGV. The CDR3 sequence is CASSFEGSGANVLTF. The CDR3 nucleotides are TGTGCCAGCAGCTTCGAGGGTTCTGGGGCCAACGTCCTGACTTTC.

This clone has more than one count but fewer than ten. The chain links TRBV27 to TRBJ1-4; the D is unclear. The CDR3 is made up of 15 amino acids. The V gene lost 3 bases and the J gene lost 3 bases, with 11 bases spanning the gap. Looked up from germline, CDR1 is MNHEY and CDR2 is SMNVEV (reference sequence). This chain's CDR3 is CASSFLGPANEKLFF. The CDR3 region has the DNA TGTGCCAGCAGTTTTCTAGGACCAGCTAATGAAAAACTGTTTTTT.

There are a few counts of this clone. The chain is built from TRBV10-3 and TRBJ2-5, with D maybe TRBD2 (6 bases). The CDR3 loop spans 15 amino acids. Trimming removed 0 bases at V and 5 bases at J, with 13 bases between. The germline gives CDR1 ENHRY, CDR2 SYGVKD. The CDR3 here is CAISESPGTRETQYF. The DNA for the CDR3 is TGTGCCATCAGTGAGTCGCCAGGGACTCGGGAGACCCAGTACTTC.

The V and J genes are TRBV18 and TRBJ2-7; the D gene is possibly TRBD2 (7 bases). Germline assignment: CDR1 KGHSH and CDR2 LQKENI. Trimming took off 2 bases at V and 5 bases at J, with 16 bases between the two ends. The CDR3 consists of 15 residues. CDR3 sequence reads: CASSPRGGVSDEQYF. The CDR3 bases are TGTGCCAGCTCACCAAGGGGGGGAGTGAGCGACGAGCAGTACTTC.

The V and J genes are TRBV27 and TRBJ2-7; D is undetermined. CDR1 MNHEY and CDR2 SMNVEV come from the germline V gene (reference sequence). V was shortened by 3 bases and J by 3 bases, with 12 bases between the two germline ends. This CDR3 region has 14 residues. The CDR3 coding sequence is TGTGCCAGCAGTTTTGTTGGGTTAGGCTACGAGCAGTACTTC. Amino acid sequence: CASSFVGLGYEQYF.

This rearrangement joins TRBV30 to TRBJ1-6; D may be TRBD1 (5 bases). The germline V gene has CDR1 GTSNPN and CDR2 SVGIG (reference sequence). Trimming removed 3 bases from V and 7 bases from J, with 13 bases in between. The CDR3 consists of 14 residues. CDR3 sequence: CAWRNGGKNSPLHF. The CDR3 DNA is TGTGCCTGGAGAAATGGGGGTAAGAATTCACCCCTCCACTTT.